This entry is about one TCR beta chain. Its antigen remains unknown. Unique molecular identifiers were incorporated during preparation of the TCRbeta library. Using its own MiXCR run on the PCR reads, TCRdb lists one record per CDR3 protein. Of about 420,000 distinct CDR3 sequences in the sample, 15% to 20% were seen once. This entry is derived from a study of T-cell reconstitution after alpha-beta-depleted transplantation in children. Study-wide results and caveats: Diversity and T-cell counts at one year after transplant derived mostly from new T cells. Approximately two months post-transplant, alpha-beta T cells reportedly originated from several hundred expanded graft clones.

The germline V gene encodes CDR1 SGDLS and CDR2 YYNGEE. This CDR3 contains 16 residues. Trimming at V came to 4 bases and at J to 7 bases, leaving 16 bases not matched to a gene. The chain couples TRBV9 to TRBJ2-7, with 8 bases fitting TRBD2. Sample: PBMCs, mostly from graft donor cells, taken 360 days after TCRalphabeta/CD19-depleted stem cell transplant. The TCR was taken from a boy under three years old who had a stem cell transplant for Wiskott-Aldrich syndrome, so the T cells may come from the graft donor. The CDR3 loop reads CASSLIPGLGLREQYF. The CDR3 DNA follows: TGTGCCAGCAGCTTAATACCGGGACTAGGTTTGAGGGAGCAGTACTTC.